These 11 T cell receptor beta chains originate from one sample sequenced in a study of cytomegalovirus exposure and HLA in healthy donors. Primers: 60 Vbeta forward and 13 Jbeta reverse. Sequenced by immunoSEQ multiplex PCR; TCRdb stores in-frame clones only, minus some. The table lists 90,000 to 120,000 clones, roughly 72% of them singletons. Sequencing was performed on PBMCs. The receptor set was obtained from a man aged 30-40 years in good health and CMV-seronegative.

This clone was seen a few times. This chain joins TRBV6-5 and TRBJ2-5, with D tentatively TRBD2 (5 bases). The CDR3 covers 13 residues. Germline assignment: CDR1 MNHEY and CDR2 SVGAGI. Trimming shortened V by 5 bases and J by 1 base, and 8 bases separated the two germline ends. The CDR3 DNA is TGTGCCAGCAGTACCGGGATCCAAGAGACCCAGTACTTC. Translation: CASSTGIQETQYF.

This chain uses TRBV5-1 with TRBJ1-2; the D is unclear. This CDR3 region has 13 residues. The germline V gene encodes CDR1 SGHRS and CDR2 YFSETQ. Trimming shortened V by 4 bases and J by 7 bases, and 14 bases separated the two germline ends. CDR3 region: CASSTAGSGGYTF. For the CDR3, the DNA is TGCGCCAGCAGCACCGCTGGGAGTGGTGGCTACACCTTC.

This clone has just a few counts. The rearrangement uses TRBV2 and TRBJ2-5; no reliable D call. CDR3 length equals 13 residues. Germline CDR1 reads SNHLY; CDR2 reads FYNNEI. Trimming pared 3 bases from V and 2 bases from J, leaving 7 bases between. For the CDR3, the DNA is TGTGCCAGCAGTGAGCAGGAACAAGAGACCCAGTACTTC. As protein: CASSEQEQETQYF.

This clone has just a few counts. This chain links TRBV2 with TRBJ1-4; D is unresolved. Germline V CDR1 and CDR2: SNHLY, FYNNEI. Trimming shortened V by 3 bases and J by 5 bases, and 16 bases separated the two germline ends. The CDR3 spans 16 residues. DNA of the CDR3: TGTGCCAGCAGTGACCCGGGTCGGGGTAGGAATGAAAAACTGTTTTTT. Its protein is CASSDPGRGRNEKLFF.

CDR3 amino acids: CASSLVASSGNTIYF. CDR3 sequence (DNA): TGCGCCAGCAGCTTGGTGGCAAGCTCTGGAAACACCATATATTTT. This chain links TRBV5-1 with TRBJ1-3, with D unclear. Trimming cost V 0 bases and J 0 bases, with 7 bases left between them. The CDR3 length is 15 residues. Germline CDR1 is SGHRS and CDR2 is YFSETQ. Using reference TRBV5-1 and TRBJ1-3 for the parts outside the CDR3, the full variable domain is KAGVTQTPRYLIKTRGQQVTLSCSPISGHRSVSWYQQTPGQGLQFLFEYFSETQRNKGNFPGRFSGRQFSNSRSEMNVSTLELGDSALYLCASSLVASSGNTIYFGEGSWLTVV.

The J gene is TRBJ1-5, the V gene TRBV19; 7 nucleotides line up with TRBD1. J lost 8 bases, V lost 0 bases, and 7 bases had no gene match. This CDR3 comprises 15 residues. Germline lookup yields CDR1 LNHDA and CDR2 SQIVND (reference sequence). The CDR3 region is CASSIDHRGVKPQHF. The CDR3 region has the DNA TGTGCCAGTAGTATAGATCACAGGGGAGTAAAGCCCCAGCATTTT.

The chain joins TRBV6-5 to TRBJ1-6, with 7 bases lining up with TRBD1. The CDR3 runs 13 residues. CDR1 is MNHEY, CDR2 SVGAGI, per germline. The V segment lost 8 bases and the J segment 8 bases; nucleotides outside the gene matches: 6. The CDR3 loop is CASRGQRDSPLHF. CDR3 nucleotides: TGTGCCAGCCGGGGACAGAGGGATTCACCCCTCCACTTT.

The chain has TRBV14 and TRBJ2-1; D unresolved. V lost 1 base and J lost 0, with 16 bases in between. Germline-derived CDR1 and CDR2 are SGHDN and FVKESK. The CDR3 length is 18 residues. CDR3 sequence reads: CASSQVEPGPLSYNEQFF. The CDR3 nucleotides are TGTGCCAGCAGCCAAGTCGAGCCTGGGCCCCTCTCCTACAATGAGCAGTTCTTC.

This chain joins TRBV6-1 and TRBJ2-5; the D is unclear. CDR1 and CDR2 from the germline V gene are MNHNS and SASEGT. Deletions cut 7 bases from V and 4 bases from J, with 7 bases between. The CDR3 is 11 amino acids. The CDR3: CASILGETQYF. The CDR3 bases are TGTGCCAGCATTCTCGGAGAGACCCAGTACTTC.

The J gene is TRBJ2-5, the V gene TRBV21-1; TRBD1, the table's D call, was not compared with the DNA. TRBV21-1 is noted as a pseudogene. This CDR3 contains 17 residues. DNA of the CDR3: TGTGCCAGCAGCAAAGGCCACGGGACAGGGAGACAAGAGACCCAGTACTTC. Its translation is CASSKGHGTGRQETQYF.

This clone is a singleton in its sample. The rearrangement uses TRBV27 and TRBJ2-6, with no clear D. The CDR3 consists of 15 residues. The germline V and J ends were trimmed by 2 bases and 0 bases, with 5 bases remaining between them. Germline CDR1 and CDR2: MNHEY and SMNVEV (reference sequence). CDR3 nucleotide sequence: TGTGCCAGCAGTTTAATCAACTCTGGGGCCAACGTCCTGACTTTC. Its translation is CASSLINSGANVLTF.